The present T cell receptor (beta chain) was sequenced within a study of blood T cell repertoires in COVID-19. Trimming cost V 3 bases and J 9 bases, with 15 bases left between them. This CDR3 contains 14 residues. The germline CDR1 and CDR2 sequences are SNHLY and FYNNEI. Profiled with immunoSEQ multiplex PCR; TCRdb holds only in-frame clones, not every one. This table holds about 180,000 clones, just over 85% found once. Participants, 18 to 89 years old, spanned fewer than 25 US areas. Participant-reported clinical history was the basis for cohort assignment. Cohort 3 recovered donors had two negative PCRs, clearance, or symptom resolution.

Sequenced material: PBMCs or T cells enriched from blood (not recorded which). The receptor comes from a woman between 18 and 29 years old who had recovered from COVID-19. J is TRBJ2-1 and V is TRBV2; D may be TRBD2 (5 bases). CDR3 DNA: TGTGCCAGCAGTGAGGCACTAGAAATCCCTGAGCAGTTCTTC. As protein: CASSEALEIPEQFF.